This T cell receptor (beta chain) was sequenced for a study of blood T cell repertoires in COVID-19. Overall study context: Some COVID-19 samples were acute and others convalescent; all came from the United States, Italy and Spain.

The CDR3 covers 15 residues. Data came from immunoSEQ multiplex PCR; TCRdb stores just in-frame clones and leaves some out. The data contain over 150,000 clones, roughly 90% of them seen just once; the ten biggest clones take up about 2.3%. The sequenced material came from peripheral blood. This TCR was recovered from a man younger than 30 with acute or convalescent COVID-19. The V and J genes are TRBV21-1 and TRBJ1-3; the table's D call, TRBD1, was not checked against the DNA. TRBV21-1 is a listed pseudogene. The DNA for the CDR3 is TGTGCCAGCAGCAGCGAAAGGGGGTCTGGAAACACCATATATTTT. Translating gives CASSSERGSGNTIYF.